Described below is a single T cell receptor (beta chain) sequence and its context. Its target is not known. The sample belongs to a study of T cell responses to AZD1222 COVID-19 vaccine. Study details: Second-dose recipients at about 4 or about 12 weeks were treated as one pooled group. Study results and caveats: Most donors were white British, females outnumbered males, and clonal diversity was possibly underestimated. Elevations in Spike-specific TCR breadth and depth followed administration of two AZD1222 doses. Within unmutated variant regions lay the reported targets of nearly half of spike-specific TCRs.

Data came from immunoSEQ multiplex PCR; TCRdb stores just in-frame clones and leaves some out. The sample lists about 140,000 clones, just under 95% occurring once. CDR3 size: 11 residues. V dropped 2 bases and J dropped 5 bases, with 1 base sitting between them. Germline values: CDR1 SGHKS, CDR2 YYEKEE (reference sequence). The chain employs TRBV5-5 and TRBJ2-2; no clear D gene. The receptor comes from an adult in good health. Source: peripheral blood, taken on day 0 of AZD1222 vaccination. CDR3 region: CASSFTGELFF. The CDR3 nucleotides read TGTGCCAGCAGCTTTACCGGGGAGCTGTTTTTT.